The source of this T cell receptor (beta chain) is a study of PD-L1 blockade in urothelial cancer. The wider study: Males with bladder-origin urothelial cancer made up about 85% of the roughly 29 patients. Between 0 and 3 chemotherapy regimens preceded treatment for each patient. The study recovered a median of around 130,000 T cells per blood sample.

This clone was picked up a small number of times. Sample time point: pretreatment peripheral blood. This CDR3 is built from 13 residues. J was trimmed by 6 bases and V by 5 bases; bases with no gene match: 7. In germline, CDR1 is GTSNPN, CDR2 SVGIG (reference sequence). Synthetic analogs of TCR templates were spiked into every PCR. The assay was immunoSEQ multiplex PCR, and TCRdb's table has in-frame clones only and misses some. The sample lists around 45,000 clones, around 84% seen once, with 15% to 20% in the top ten. The chain couples TRBV30 to TRBJ1-5; 7 bases align to TRBD1. This TCR came from a man in his sixties with urothelial cancer. Sequencing was performed on PBMCs, taken around atezolizumab (anti-PD-L1) treatment. The CDR3 DNA reads TGTGCCTGGGGGCGACAGGGTGGTCAGCCCCAGCATTTT. Translation: CAWGRQGGQPQHF.